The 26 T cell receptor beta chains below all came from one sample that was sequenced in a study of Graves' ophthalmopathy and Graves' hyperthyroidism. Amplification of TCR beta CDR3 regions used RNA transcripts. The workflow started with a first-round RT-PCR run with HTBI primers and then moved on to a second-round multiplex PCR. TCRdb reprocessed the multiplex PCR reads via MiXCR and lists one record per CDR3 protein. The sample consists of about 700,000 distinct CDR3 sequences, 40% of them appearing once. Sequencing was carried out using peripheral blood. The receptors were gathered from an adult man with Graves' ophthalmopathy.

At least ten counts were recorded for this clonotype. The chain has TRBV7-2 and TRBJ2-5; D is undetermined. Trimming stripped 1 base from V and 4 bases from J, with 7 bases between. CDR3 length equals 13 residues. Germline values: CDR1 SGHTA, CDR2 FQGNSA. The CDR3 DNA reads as TGTGCCAGCAGCTTAGACTTCAGAGAGACCCAGTACTTC. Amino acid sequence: CASSLDFRETQYF.

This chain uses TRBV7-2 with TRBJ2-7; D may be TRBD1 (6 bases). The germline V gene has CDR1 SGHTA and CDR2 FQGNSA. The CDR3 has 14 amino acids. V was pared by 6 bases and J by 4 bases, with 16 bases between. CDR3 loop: CASRAPGAPYEQYF. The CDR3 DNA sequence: TGTGCCAGCAGGGCACCAGGGGCCCCTTACGAGCAGTACTTC.

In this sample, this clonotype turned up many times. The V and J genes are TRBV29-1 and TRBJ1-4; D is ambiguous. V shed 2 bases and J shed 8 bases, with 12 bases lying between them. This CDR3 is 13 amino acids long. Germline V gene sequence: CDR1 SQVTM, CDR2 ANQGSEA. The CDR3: CSVEPPPGEKLFF. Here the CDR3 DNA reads TGCAGCGTTGAACCACCTCCGGGAGAAAAACTGTTTTTT.

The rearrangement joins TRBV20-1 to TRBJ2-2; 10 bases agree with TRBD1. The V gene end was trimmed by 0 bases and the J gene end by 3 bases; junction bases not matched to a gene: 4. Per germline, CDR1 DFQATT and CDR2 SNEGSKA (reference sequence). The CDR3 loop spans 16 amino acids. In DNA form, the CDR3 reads TGCAGTGCTAGAGAGACAGGGGGCGATTACACCGGGGAGCTGTTTTTT. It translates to CSARETGGDYTGELFF.

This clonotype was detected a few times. Here the CDR3 reads CASMVPSGGYTF. DNA for the CDR3: TGTGCCAGCATGGTCCCATCTGGCGGCTACACCTTC. The chain recombines TRBV14 with TRBJ1-2; D not resolved. The length of the CDR3 is 12 residues. V was cut by 7 bases and J by 8 bases, with 14 bases left in between. Germline V gene sequence: CDR1 SGHDN, CDR2 FVKESK.

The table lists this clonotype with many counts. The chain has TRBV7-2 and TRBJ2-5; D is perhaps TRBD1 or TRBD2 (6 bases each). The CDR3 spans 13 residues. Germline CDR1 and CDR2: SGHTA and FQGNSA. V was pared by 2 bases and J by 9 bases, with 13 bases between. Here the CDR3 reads CASSLTNREAQYF. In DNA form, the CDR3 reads TGTGCCAGCAGCTTAACAAACAGGGAGGCCCAGTACTTC.

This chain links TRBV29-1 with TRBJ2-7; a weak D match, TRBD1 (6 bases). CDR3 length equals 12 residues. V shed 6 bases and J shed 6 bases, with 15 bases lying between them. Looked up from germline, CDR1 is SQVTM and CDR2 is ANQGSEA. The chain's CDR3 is CSVTGLASEQYF. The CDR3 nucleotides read TGCAGCGTCACAGGGTTGGCGAGCGAGCAGTACTTC.

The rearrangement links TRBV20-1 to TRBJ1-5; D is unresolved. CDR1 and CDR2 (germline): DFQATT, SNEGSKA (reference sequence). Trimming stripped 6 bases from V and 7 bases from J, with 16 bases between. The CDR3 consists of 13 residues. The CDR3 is CSAGRIIGQPQHF. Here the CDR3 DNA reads TGCAGTGCCGGACGAATTATCGGGCAGCCCCAGCATTTT.

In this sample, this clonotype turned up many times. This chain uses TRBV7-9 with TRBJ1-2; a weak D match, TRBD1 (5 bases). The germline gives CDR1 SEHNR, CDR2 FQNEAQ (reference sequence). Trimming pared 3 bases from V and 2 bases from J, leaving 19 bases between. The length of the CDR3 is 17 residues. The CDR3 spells CASSLGFSSRENYGYTF. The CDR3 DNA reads TGTGCCAGCAGCTTGGGTTTTTCGTCCAGGGAGAACTATGGCTACACCTTC.

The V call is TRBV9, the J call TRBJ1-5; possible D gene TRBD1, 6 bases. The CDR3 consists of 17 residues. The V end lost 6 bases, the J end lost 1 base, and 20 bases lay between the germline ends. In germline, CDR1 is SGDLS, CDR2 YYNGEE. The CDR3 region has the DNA TGTGCCAGCACCACGAAGATCCTAGGGGGGAGCAATCAGCCCCAGCATTTT. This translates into CASTTKILGGSNQPQHF.

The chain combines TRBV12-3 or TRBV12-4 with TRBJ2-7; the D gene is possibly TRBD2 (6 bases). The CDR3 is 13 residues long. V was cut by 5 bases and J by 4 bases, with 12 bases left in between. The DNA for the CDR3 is TGTGCCAGCAGTGAGACTAGTGGTTACGAGCAGTACTTC. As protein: CASSETSGYEQYF.

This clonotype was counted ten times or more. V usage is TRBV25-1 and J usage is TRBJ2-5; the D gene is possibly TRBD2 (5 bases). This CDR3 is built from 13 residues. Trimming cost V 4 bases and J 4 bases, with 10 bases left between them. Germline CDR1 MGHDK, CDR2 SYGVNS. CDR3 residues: CASSGESGETQYF. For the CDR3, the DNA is TGTGCCAGCAGTGGGGAGTCTGGAGAGACCCAGTACTTC.

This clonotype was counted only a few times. The chain's CDR3 is CASSPGQDLSNQPQHF. The DNA of the CDR3 is TGTGCCAGCAGTCCGGGACAAGATCTCTCCAATCAGCCCCAGCATTTT. This rearrangement joins TRBV7-9 to TRBJ1-5; D is possibly TRBD1 (6 bases). Germline assignment: CDR1 SEHNR and CDR2 FQNEAQ (reference sequence). The CDR3 loop spans 16 amino acids. The germline V and J ends were trimmed by 6 bases and 3 bases, with 18 bases remaining between them. The full variable domain, its missing parts supplied by reference TRBV7-9 and TRBJ1-5, is DTGVSQNPRHKITKRGQNVTFRCDPISEHNRLYWYRQTLGQGPEFLTYFQNEAQLEKSRLLSDRFSAERPKGSFSTLEIQRTEQGDSAMYLCASSPGQDLSNQPQHFGDGTRLSIL.

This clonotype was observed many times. The CDR3 DNA follows: TGCAGCGGCCTCGGGCGTGTCTACGAGCAGTACTTC. Residues: CSGLGRVYEQYF. This sequence joins TRBV29-1 and TRBJ2-7; D is uncertain. The V end lost 7 bases, the J end lost 3 bases, and 13 bases lay between the germline ends. Germline CDR1 SQVTM, CDR2 ANQGSEA. This CDR3 is 12 amino acids long.

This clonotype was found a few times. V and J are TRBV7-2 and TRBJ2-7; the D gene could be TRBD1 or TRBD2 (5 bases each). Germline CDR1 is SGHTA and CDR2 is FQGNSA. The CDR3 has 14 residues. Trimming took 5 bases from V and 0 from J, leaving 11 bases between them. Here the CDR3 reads CASSTGPGSYEQYF. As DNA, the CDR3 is TGTGCCAGCAGCACGGGACCGGGCTCCTACGAGCAGTACTTC.

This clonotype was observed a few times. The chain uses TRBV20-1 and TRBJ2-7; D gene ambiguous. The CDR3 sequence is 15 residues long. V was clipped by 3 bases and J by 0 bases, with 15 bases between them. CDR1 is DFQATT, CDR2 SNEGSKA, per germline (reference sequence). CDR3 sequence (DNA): TGCAGTGCTAGGGCCCCTCTAGGATTCTCCTACGAGCAGTACTTC. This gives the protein CSARAPLGFSYEQYF.

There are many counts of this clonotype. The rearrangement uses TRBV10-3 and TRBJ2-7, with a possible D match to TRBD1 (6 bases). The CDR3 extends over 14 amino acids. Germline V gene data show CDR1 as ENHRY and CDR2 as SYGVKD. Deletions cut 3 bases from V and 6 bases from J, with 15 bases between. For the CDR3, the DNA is TGTGCCATCAGTGAAGCCAGGGGAGAGGGCGAGCAGTACTTC. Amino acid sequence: CAISEARGEGEQYF.

Here the CDR3 reads CASSRDRDGTYEQYF. Written as DNA, the CDR3 is TGCGCCAGCAGTAGGGACCGGGACGGCACCTACGAGCAGTACTTC. V and J are TRBV5-1 and TRBJ2-7, with D perhaps matching TRBD1 or TRBD2 (5 bases each). The V end was cut by 5 bases, the J end by 2 bases, with 17 bases between. This CDR3 has 15 residues. CDR1 is SGHRS, CDR2 YFSETQ, per germline.

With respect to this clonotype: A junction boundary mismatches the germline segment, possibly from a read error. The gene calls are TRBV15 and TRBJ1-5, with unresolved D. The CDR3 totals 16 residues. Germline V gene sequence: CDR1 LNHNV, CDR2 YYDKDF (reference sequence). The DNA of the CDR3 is TGTGTCACCAGCAGAATCCCCCCGGACGGCAATCAGCCCCAGCATTTT. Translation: CVTSRIPPDGNQPQHF.

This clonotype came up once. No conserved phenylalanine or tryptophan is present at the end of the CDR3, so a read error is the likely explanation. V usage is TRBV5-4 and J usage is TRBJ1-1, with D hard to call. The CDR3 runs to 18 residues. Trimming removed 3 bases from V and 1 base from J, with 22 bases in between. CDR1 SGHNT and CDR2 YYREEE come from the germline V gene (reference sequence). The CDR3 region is CASSYAGRPVLGNTEAFL. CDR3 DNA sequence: TGTGCCAGCAGCTACGCCGGGAGACCAGTTCTAGGGAACACTGAAGCTTTCCTT.

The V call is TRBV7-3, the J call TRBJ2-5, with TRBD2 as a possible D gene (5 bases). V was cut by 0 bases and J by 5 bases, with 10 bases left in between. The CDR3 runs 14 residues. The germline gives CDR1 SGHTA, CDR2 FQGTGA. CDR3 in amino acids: CASSLTPGWETQYF. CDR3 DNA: TGTGCCAGCAGCTTAACCCCGGGGTGGGAGACCCAGTACTTC.

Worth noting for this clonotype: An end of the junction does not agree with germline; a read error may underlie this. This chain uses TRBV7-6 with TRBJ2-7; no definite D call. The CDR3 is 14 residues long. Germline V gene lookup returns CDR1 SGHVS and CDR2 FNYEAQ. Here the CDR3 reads CASSLQAGSYEQHF. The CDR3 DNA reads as TGTGCCAGCAGCTTACAGGCCGGGTCATACGAGCAGCACTTC. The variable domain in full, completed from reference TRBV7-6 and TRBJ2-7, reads GAGVSQSPRYKVTKRGQDVALRCDPISGHVSLYWYRQALGQGPEFLTYFNYEAQQDKSGLPNDRFSAERPEGSISTLTIQRTEQRDSAMYRCASSLQAGSYEQHFGPGTRLTVT.

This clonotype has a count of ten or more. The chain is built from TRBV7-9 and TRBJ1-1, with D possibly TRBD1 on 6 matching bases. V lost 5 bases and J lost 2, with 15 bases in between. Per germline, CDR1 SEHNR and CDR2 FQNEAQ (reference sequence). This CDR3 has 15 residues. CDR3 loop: CASSGFTGHNTEAFF. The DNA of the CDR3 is TGTGCCAGCAGCGGGTTCACGGGACATAACACTGAAGCTTTCTTT. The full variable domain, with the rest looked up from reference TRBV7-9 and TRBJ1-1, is DTGVSQNPRHKITKRGQNVTFRCDPISEHNRLYWYRQTLGQGPEFLTYFQNEAQLEKSRLLSDRFSAERPKGSFSTLEIQRTEQGDSAMYLCASSGFTGHNTEAFFGQGTRLTVV.

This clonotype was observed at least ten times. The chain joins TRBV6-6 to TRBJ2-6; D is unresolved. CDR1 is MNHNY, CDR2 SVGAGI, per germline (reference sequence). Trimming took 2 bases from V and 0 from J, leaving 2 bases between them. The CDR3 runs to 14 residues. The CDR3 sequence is CASSYSSGANVLTF. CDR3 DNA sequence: TGTGCCAGCAGTTACAGCTCTGGGGCCAACGTCCTGACTTTC.

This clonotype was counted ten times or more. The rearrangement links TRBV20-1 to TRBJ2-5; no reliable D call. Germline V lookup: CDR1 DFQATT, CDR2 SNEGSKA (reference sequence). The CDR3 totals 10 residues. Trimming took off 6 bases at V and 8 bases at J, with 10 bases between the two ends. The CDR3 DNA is TGCAGTGCGAATCAACGTACCCAGTACTTC. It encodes CSANQRTQYF.

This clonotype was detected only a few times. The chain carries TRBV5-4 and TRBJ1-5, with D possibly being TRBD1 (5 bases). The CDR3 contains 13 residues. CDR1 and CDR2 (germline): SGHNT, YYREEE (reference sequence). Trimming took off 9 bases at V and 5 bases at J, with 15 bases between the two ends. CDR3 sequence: CATREGIDQPQHF. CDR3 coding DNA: TGTGCCACGAGGGAGGGGATAGATCAGCCCCAGCATTTT.